This T cell receptor beta chain stems from a study of T cell repertoires in cytomegalovirus infection. This clonotype was seen a few times. What it binds is unknown. This CDR3 region has 13 residues. Trimming at V came to 7 bases and at J to 5 bases, leaving 3 bases not matched to a gene. Germline V gene lookup returns CDR1 MNHNS and CDR2 SASEGT. One entry per CDR3 protein, called by TCRdb with MiXCR from the reads. The data show hundreds of thousands of distinct CDR3 sequences, approximately 33% seen once. This sequence joins TRBV6-1 and TRBJ2-3, with TRBD2 matching 10 bases. This clonotype was sampled from a human donor in good health (CMV status not recorded). Some clones in this sample may be carry-over from other donors' samples. The sample was cultured PBMCs, taken from culture after CMV antigen stimulation. The CDR3 sequence: CASTLAGGDTQYF. The CDR3 region has the DNA TGTGCCAGCACCTTAGCGGGAGGAGATACGCAGTATTTT.